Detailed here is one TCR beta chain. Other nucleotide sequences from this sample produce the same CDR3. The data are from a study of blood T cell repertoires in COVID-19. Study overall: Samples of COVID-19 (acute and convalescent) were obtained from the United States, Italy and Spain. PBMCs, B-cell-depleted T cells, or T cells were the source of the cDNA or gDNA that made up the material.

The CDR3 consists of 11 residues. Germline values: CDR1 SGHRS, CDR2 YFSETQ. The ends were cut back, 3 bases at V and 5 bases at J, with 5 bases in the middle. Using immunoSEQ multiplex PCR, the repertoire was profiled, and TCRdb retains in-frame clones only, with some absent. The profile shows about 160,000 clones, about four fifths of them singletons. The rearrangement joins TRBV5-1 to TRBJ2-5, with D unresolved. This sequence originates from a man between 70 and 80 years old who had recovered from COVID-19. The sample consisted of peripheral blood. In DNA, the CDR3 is TGCGCCAGCAGCTCCAGGGAGACCCAGTACTTC. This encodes CASSSRETQYF.